This entry lists 3 T cell receptor beta chains sequenced from one sample in a study of shared clonotypes between healthy human individuals. Assay: immunoSEQ multiplex PCR; the TCRdb copy retains only in-frame clones and omits some. The data show 780,000 or so clones, 72% seen once. Sequenced: memory CD4+ T cells sorted from blood. Subset: CD45RA-negative fraction. These receptors came from a woman between 25 and 40 years old in good health.

The V and J genes are TRBV7-9 and TRBJ2-1, with TRBD2 matching over 11 bases. Trimming removed 8 bases from V and 4 bases from J; junction bases left unmatched: 4. The germline gives CDR1 SEHNR, CDR2 FQNEAQ (reference sequence). The CDR3 is 14 residues long. CDR3 region: CASLLAGGYNEQFF. The CDR3 coding sequence is TGTGCCAGCCTGCTAGCGGGAGGTTACAATGAGCAGTTCTTC.

This chain joins TRBV20-1 and TRBJ2-3; D not resolved. Germline-derived CDR1 and CDR2 are DFQATT and SNEGSKA (reference sequence). Trimming stripped 6 bases from V and 12 bases from J, with 16 bases between. The CDR3 is 11 amino acids. CDR3 region: CSAEVQIRQYF. The CDR3 nucleotides are TGCAGTGCAGAGGTACAGATACGACAGTATTTT.

The chain couples TRBV5-1 to TRBJ2-3; D may be TRBD1 or TRBD2 (6 bases each). Germline V gives CDR1 SGHRS, CDR2 YFSETQ. The V end was cut by 4 bases, the J end by 0 bases, with 15 bases between. This CDR3 contains 16 residues. The CDR3 protein is CASSNRGQTSTDTQYF. DNA of the CDR3: TGCGCCAGCAGCAACCGGGGGCAGACTAGCACAGATACGCAGTATTTT. Variable domain in full (rest from reference TRBV5-1 and TRBJ2-3): KAGVTQTPRYLIKTRGQQVTLSCSPISGHRSVSWYQQTPGQGLQFLFEYFSETQRNKGNFPGRFSGRQFSNSRSEMNVSTLELGDSALYLCASSNRGQTSTDTQYFGPGTRLTVL.